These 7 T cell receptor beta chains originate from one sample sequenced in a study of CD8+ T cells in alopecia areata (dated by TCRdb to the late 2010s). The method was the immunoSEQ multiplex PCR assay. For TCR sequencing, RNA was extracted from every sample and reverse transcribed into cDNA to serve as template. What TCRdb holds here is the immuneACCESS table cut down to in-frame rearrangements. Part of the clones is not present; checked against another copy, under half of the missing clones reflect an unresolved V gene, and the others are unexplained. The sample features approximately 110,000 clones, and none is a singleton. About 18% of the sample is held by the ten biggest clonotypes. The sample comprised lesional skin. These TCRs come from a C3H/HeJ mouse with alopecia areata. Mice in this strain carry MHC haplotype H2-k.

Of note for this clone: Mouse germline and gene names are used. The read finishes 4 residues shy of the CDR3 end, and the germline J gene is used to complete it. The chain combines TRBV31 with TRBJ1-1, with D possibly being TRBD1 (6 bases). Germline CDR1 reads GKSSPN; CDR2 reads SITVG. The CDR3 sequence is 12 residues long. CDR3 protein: CAWSQGIPEVFF. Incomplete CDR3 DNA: TGTGCCTGGAGCCAGGGGATTCCA.

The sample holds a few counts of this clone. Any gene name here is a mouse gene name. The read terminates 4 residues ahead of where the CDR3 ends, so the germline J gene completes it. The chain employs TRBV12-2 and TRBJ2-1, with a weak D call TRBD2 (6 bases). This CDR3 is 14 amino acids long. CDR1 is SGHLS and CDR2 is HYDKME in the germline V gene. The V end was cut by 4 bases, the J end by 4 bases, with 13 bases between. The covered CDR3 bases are TGTGCCAGCTCCGGCGGGGACTATTATGCT. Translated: CASSGGDYYA. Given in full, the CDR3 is CASSGGDYYAEQFF.

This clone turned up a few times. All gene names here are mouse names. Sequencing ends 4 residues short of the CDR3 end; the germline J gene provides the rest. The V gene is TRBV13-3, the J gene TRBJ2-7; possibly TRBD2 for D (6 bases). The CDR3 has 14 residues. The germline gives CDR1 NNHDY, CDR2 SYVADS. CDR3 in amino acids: CASSDNGWGYEQYF. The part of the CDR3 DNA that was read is TGTGCCAGCAGTGATAACGGCTGGGGTTAT.

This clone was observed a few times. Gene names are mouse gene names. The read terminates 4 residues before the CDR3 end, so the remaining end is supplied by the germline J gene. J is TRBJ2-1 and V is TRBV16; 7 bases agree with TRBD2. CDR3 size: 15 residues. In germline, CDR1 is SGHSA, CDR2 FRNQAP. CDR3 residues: CASSLDGGGRAEQFF. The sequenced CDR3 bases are TGTGCAAGCAGCTTAGATGGTGGGGGGAGGGCT.

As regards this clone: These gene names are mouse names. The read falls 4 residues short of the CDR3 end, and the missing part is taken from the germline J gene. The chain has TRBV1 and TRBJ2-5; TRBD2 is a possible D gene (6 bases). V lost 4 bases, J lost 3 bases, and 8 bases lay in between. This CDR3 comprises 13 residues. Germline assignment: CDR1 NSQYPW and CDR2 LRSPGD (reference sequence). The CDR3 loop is CTCSVGLQDTQYF. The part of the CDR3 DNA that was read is TGCACCTGCAGTGTGGGACTTCAAGAC.

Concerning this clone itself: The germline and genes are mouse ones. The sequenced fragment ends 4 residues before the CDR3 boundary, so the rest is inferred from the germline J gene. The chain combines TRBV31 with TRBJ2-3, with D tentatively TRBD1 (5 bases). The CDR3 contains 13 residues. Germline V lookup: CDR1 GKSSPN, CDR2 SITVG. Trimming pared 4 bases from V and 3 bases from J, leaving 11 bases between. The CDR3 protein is CAWTLTDAETLYF. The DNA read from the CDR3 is TGTGCCTGGACCCTGACAGACGCAGAA.

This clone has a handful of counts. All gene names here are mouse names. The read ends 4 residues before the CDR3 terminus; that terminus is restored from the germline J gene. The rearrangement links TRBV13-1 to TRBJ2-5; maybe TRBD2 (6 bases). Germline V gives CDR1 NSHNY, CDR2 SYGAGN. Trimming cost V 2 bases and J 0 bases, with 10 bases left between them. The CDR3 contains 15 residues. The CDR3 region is CASSEGGFNQDTQYF. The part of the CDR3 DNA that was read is TGTGCCAGCAGTGAGGGGGGATTTAACCAAGAC.